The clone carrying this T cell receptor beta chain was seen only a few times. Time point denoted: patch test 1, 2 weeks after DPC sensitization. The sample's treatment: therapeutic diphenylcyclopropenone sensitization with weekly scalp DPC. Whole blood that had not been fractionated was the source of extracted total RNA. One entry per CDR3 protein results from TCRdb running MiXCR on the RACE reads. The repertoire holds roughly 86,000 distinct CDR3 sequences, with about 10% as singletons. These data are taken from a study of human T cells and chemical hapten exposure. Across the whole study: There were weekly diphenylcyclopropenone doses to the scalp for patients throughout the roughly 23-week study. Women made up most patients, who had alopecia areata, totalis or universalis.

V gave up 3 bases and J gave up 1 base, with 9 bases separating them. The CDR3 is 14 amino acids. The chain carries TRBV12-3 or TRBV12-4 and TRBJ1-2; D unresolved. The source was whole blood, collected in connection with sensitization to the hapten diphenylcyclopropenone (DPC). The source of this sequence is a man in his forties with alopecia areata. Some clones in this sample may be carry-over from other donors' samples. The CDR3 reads CASSFNTDNYGYTF. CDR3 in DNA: TGTGCCAGCAGTTTCAACACTGATAACTATGGCTACACCTTC.